This TCR beta chain derives from a study of blood T cell repertoires in COVID-19. Original methodology: Counts of nucleated cells, estimated from reference gene primer amplification, were obtained. Sequencing was performed with immunoSEQ multiplex PCR; in TCRdb, only in-frame clones are kept and a portion is missing. D and trimming come from the DNA, and the V and J calls and clone size come from that table. The table has just under 150,000 clones, approximately 88% seen once. The ends lost 4 bases at V and 3 bases at J; junction bases unmatched: 8. Per germline, CDR1 LGHNA and CDR2 YNFKEQ. This CDR3 has 15 amino acids. This clone was found a few times.

The chain links TRBV4-2 to TRBJ2-7, with 8 bases matching TRBD2. The sequence was collected from a human donor in a cohort sampled during active COVID-19. Input material: peripheral blood. The CDR3 reads CASSPRGGSVYEQYF. In DNA form, the CDR3 reads TGTGCCAGCAGCCCCCGGGGGGGGTCGGTCTACGAGCAGTACTTC.